The 12 T cell receptor beta chains below were found in one sample sequenced in a study of PD-1 blockade in classical Hodgkin lymphoma. Assay: immunoSEQ multiplex PCR; the TCRdb copy retains only in-frame clones and omits some. This table has tens of thousands of clones, under 85% appearing once. Time point denoted: cycle 4 day 1 (C4D1), after 6 weeks of nivolumab. All the patients suffered relapse after autologous stem cell transplantation, and brentuximab vedotin exposure differed. This specimen was peripheral blood mononuclear cells (PBMCs), taken before the fourth cycle of nivolumab. The origin of the receptors is a human donor with classical Hodgkin lymphoma.

The chain is built from TRBV7-3 and TRBJ1-1; no firm D call. The CDR3 contains 15 residues. Germline-derived CDR1 and CDR2 are SGHTA and FQGTGA. The ends were cut back, 3 bases at V and 5 bases at J, with 16 bases in the middle. CDR3 nucleotide sequence: TGTGCCAGCAGCTTCCTACCCGGGGTTGGGACTGAAGCTTTCTTT. Translating it yields CASSFLPGVGTEAFF.

J is TRBJ2-2 and V is TRBV6-5; no definite D call. The CDR3 is 13 amino acids. V was cut by 5 bases and J by 1 base, with 5 bases left in between. Germline CDR1 is MNHEY and CDR2 is SVGAGI. This CDR3 is CASSRVNTGELFF. The DNA for the CDR3 is TGTGCCAGCAGTCGGGTGAACACCGGGGAGCTGTTTTTT.

This clone appeared once. The chain uses TRBV4-3 and TRBJ2-5, with D tentatively TRBD1 or TRBD2 (5 bases each). V dropped 6 bases and J dropped 5 bases, with 13 bases sitting between them. The CDR3 has 13 residues. CDR1 and CDR2 (germline): LGHNA, YSLEER. CDR3 protein: CASSEGFGETQYF. Written as DNA, the CDR3 is TGCGCCAGCAGTGAGGGGTTTGGGGAGACCCAGTACTTC.

CDR3 amino acids: CASSRLAGGRETQYF. The CDR3 DNA is TGCGCCAGCAGCCGACTAGCGGGAGGAAGGGAGACCCAGTACTTC. V and J are TRBV4-1 and TRBJ2-5; 13 bases line up with TRBD2. Germline V gives CDR1 MGHRA, CDR2 YSYEKL. Trimming at V came to 4 bases and at J to 5 bases, leaving 4 bases not matched to a gene. This CDR3 region has 15 residues.

In its sample, this clone was seen a few times. The chain couples TRBV5-1 to TRBJ1-2; TRBD1 matches at 8 bases. The CDR3 has 14 residues. V dropped 4 bases and J dropped 8; count of bases not matched to a gene: 10. Germline V gives CDR1 SGHRS, CDR2 YFSETQ. CDR3 coding DNA: TGCGCCAGCAGCCCGGGGGACAGGTCGTGGGGCTACACCTTC. Its protein product is CASSPGDRSWGYTF.

The chain has TRBV11-2 and TRBJ1-4; D ambiguous. CDR1 is SGHAT, CDR2 FQNNGV, per germline. V lost 5 bases and J 0 bases, leaving 7 bases between the germline ends. This CDR3 has 14 residues. The CDR3: CASSPYTTNEKLFF. Here the CDR3 DNA reads TGTGCCAGCAGCCCCTATACAACTAATGAAAAACTGTTTTTT. Filled out from reference TRBV11-2 and TRBJ1-4, the complete variable domain reads EAGVAQSPRYKIIEKRQSVAFWCNPISGHATLYWYQQILGQGPKLLIQFQNNGVVDDSQLPKDRFSAERLKGVDSTLKIQPAKLEDSAVYLCASSPYTTNEKLFFGSGTQLSVL.

The gene calls are TRBV11-2 and TRBJ1-1, with 10 positions matching TRBD1. This CDR3 has 16 residues. CDR1 SGHAT and CDR2 FQNNGV come from the germline V gene. With 6 bases clipped from V and 4 bases from J, the junction kept 11 bases outside the gene matches. CDR3 nucleotides: TGTGCCAGCAGATGGGGGACAGGGGTTGGCCGCACTGAAGCTTTCTTT. It codes for CASRWGTGVGRTEAFF.

This clone was seen a single time. The V call is TRBV19, the J call TRBJ2-2; 10 bases map to TRBD2. The CDR3 runs 15 residues. The V gene end was trimmed by 7 bases and the J gene end by 3 bases; junction bases not matched to a gene: 5. Germline V gene data show CDR1 as LNHDA and CDR2 as SQIVND (reference sequence). CDR3 bases: TGTGCCAGTACGGCGCTAGCGGGAGACACCGGGGAGCTGTTTTTT. Its translation is CASTALAGDTGELFF.

The chain is built from TRBV7-9 and TRBJ2-1, with D uncertain. Germline V gene sequence: CDR1 SEHNR, CDR2 FQNEAQ (reference sequence). V gave up 0 bases and J gave up 10 bases, with 10 bases separating them. The CDR3 contains 13 residues. The CDR3 spells CASSLADGMEQFF. In DNA, the CDR3 is TGTGCCAGCAGCTTAGCGGACGGTATGGAGCAGTTCTTC.

V usage is TRBV6-1 and J usage is TRBJ2-7, with D possibly TRBD1 on 5 matching bases. This CDR3 is built from 13 residues. V shed 4 bases and J shed 4 bases, with 11 bases lying between them. Looked up from germline, CDR1 is MNHNS and CDR2 is SASEGT. The CDR3 DNA follows: TGTGCCAGCAGTGTGGGCCCAGGGTACGAGCAGTACTTC. Translating gives CASSVGPGYEQYF.

The chain has TRBV5-5 and TRBJ2-1, with D unclear. Per germline, CDR1 SGHKS and CDR2 YYEKEE (reference sequence). The germline V and J ends were trimmed by 0 bases and 2 bases, with 9 bases remaining between them. This CDR3 is 15 amino acids long. CDR3: CASSLELLPYNEQFF. DNA for the CDR3: TGTGCCAGCAGCTTGGAACTTTTGCCCTACAATGAGCAGTTCTTC.

The V call is TRBV5-1, the J call TRBJ2-3; no clear D. Trimming pared 0 bases from V and 3 bases from J, leaving 8 bases between. This CDR3 comprises 14 residues. Germline V CDR1 and CDR2: SGHRS, YFSETQ. DNA for the CDR3: TGCGCCAGCAGCTTGGAAGGTAGTACAGATACGCAGTATTTT. Protein product: CASSLEGSTDTQYF. Looking up the rest from reference TRBV5-1 and TRBJ2-3 gives the full variable domain: KAGVTQTPRYLIKTRGQQVTLSCSPISGHRSVSWYQQTPGQGLQFLFEYFSETQRNKGNFPGRFSGRQFSNSRSEMNVSTLELGDSALYLCASSLEGSTDTQYFGPGTRLTVL.